This T cell receptor (beta chain) was sequenced for a study of tumor and adjacent non-tumor tissue in lung cancer. RNA was extracted from bulk tissue without any cell sorting. Looked up from germline, CDR1 is LGHNA and CDR2 is YSLEER. The CDR3 covers 13 residues. Regarding this clonotype: The junction and the germline gene differ at one end; a read error may be behind it.

Three rounds of nested PCR, following a modified ARM-PCR protocol, produced the TCRbeta library. TCRdb passed the multiplex PCR reads through MiXCR, listing each CDR3 protein once. The sample has 200,000 to 250,000 distinct CDR3 sequences; 71% are singletons. The sequenced sample consisted of lung tumor tissue. The chain is built from TRBV4-3 and TRBJ1-2; no clear D gene. The receptor was isolated from a man between 60 and 75 years old with non-small cell lung cancer. CDR3 bases: TGCACCAGCAGCCAAGATCGCGGGGATGGCTACACCTTC. Translation: CTSSQDRGDGYTF.